Below, 27 T cell receptor beta chains from the same sample are listed, as sequenced in a study of molecular identifiers for immune sequencing clone quantification. TCRdb passed the PCR reads through MiXCR, listing each CDR3 protein once. The repertoire holds about 40,000 distinct CDR3 sequences, with approximately 22% as singletons. What was sequenced was naive CD8+ T cells from blood, with Jurkat cell RNA spiked in. Stated subset: FACS-sorted CD8+CD4-CCR7+CD45RA+ naive T cells. The receptors here all came from a human donor in good health. Some libraries in this study had Jurkat cell RNA spiked in.

CDR3 coding DNA: TGCGCCCGCAACCAGGACGCGCGCGCTGGGGCCAACGTCCTGACTTTC. Protein sequence: CARNQDARAGANVLTF. The chain has TRBV5-1 and TRBJ2-6; D unresolved. This CDR3 spans 16 amino acids. From germline, CDR1 is SGHRS and CDR2 YFSETQ. V shed 10 bases and J shed 2 bases, with 19 bases lying between them.

This clonotype came up a few times. The chain has TRBV27 and TRBJ1-5; D gene ambiguous. CDR1 and CDR2 (germline): MNHEY, SMNVEV (reference sequence). V was shortened by 2 bases and J by 3 bases, with 8 bases between the two germline ends. The length of the CDR3 is 14 residues. The DNA for the CDR3 is TGTGCCAGCAGTTTAATAAGTAACAATCAGCCCCAGCATTTT. Its translation: CASSLISNNQPQHF.

Ten or more counts support this clonotype. The rearrangement uses TRBV9 and TRBJ1-2; D unresolved. Germline loops: CDR1 SGDLS, CDR2 YYNGEE. V was cut by 3 bases and J by 2 bases, with 8 bases left in between. CDR3 length equals 13 residues. CDR3 DNA: TGTGCCAGCAGCGCTACAGAGAACTATGGCTACACCTTC. It yields the protein CASSATENYGYTF.

This clonotype was detected a few times. The rearrangement uses TRBV4-1 and TRBJ2-7, with 8 bases matching TRBD1. The CDR3 has 12 residues. V was pared by 6 bases and J by 3 bases, with 1 base of the junction left unmatched. Germline V gives CDR1 MGHRA, CDR2 YSYEKL. CDR3 sequence (DNA): TGCGCCAGCAGTACAGGGGGCTACGAGCAGTACTTC. Its protein product is CASSTGGYEQYF.

This clonotype was recorded at least ten times. The J gene is TRBJ2-1, the V gene TRBV4-3, with D uncertain. The CDR3 covers 15 residues. Germline loops: CDR1 LGHNA, CDR2 YSLEER. Trimming took off 0 bases at V and 5 bases at J, with 11 bases between the two ends. The DNA for the CDR3 is TGCGCCAGCAGCCAAGAGGATACAATTCACAATGAGCAGTTCTTC. Protein sequence: CASSQEDTIHNEQFF.

This clonotype appeared many times. The rearrangement joins TRBV25-1 to TRBJ2-1; D gene ambiguous. The CDR3 runs to 15 residues. Trimming left V 6 bases short and J 10 bases short, with 22 bases between. CDR1 and CDR2 from the germline V gene are MGHDK and SYGVNS. The CDR3 DNA reads TGTGCCAGCAGCGAAGTCGGAGCCCGCTTGGAAGAGCAGTTCTTC. Translating gives CASSEVGARLEEQFF.

For this clonotype: The junction and the germline gene differ at one end; a read error may be behind it. The chain links TRBV13 to TRBJ2-2, with 8 bases aligning to TRBD2. From germline, CDR1 is PRHDT and CDR2 FYEKMQ (reference sequence). The CDR3 consists of 16 residues. CDR3 sequence: CARSLASGPPPGELFF. DNA of the CDR3: TGTGCCCGCAGCTTAGCTAGCGGGCCGCCCCCCGGGGAGCTGTTTTTT.

This clonotype was observed at least ten times. This chain uses TRBV4-3 with TRBJ2-2; D might be TRBD2 (6 bases). Trimming shortened V by 0 bases and J by 1 base, and 12 bases separated the two germline ends. The CDR3 sequence is 17 residues long. The germline V gene encodes CDR1 LGHNA and CDR2 YSLEER. The DNA for the CDR3 is TGCGCCAGCAGCCAAGAAGAGAAGCGGGTGAACACCGGGGAGCTGTTTTTT. Translated: CASSQEEKRVNTGELFF.

Worth noting for this clonotype: Since a much larger clone is just one base distant, this may be a read error. The chain has TRBV14 and TRBJ2-7; no clear D gene. V dropped 1 base and J dropped 9 bases, with 13 bases sitting between them. Germline-derived CDR1 and CDR2 are SGHDN and FVKESK. There are 13 residues in the CDR3. The DNA of the CDR3 is TGTGCCAGCAGCCAAGGGCCTGCGAGCGTGCAGTACTTC. Amino acids: CASSQGPASVQYF.

This clonotype was recorded many times. This rearrangement joins TRBV6-2 or TRBV6-3 to TRBJ2-7; no firm D call. CDR3 size: 13 residues. Looked up from germline, CDR1 is MNHEY and CDR2 is SVGEGT. The V end was cut by 2 bases, the J end by 5 bases, with 10 bases between. The CDR3 coding sequence is TGTGCCAGCAGTTACGTTTTCCGGGACGAGCAGTACTTC. It codes for CASSYVFRDEQYF.

The chain carries TRBV2 and TRBJ1-5; D is perhaps TRBD1 (5 bases). This CDR3 is built from 16 residues. V shed 5 bases and J shed 5 bases, with 19 bases lying between them. Germline CDR1 and CDR2: SNHLY and FYNNEI. CDR3 residues: CASSPWGPVGDQPQHF. The DNA for the CDR3 is TGTGCCAGCAGTCCGTGGGGCCCTGTAGGCGATCAGCCCCAGCATTTT.

Many counts were recorded for this clonotype. The chain recombines TRBV27 with TRBJ1-2; D might be TRBD1 (5 bases). Germline assignment: CDR1 MNHEY and CDR2 SMNVEV (reference sequence). This CDR3 region has 13 residues. V lost 7 bases and J lost 8, with 17 bases in between. CDR3 protein: CASTGWGGVGYTF. The CDR3 coding sequence is TGTGCCAGCACTGGGTGGGGGGGAGTAGGCTACACCTTC.

This clonotype occurred many times. The V and J genes are TRBV7-3 and TRBJ2-3; either TRBD1 or TRBD2 may fit D (5 bases each). Trimming cost V 5 bases and J 4 bases, with 19 bases left between them. The CDR3 loop spans 16 amino acids. CDR1 is SGHTA and CDR2 is FQGTGA in the germline V gene. This CDR3 reads CASSAWGYQNADTQYF. CDR3 DNA sequence: TGTGCCAGCAGCGCATGGGGGTATCAGAACGCAGATACGCAGTATTTT.

As regards this clonotype: Its ends do not fully match the called genes, so a read error is possible. The chain couples TRBV27 to TRBJ2-1, with TRBD1 matching 8 bases. CDR1 and CDR2 from the germline V gene are MNHEY and SMNVEV (reference sequence). The CDR3 is 15 amino acids. The chain's CDR3 is CASTAGTGGFNQQFF. In DNA form, the CDR3 reads TGTGCCAGCACTGCCGGTACAGGGGGATTCAATCAGCAGTTCTTC.

The CDR3 protein is CASSFPGTHNEQFF. The CDR3 coding sequence is TGTGCCAGCAGCTTTCCCGGGACCCACAATGAGCAGTTCTTC. V is TRBV7-6 and J is TRBJ2-1, with D tentatively TRBD1 or TRBD2 (5 bases each). The ends were cut back, 3 bases at V and 5 bases at J, with 11 bases in the middle. The germline gives CDR1 SGHVS, CDR2 FNYEAQ. The CDR3 contains 14 residues.

On this clonotype: A read error may explain this, as a much larger clone is one base away. The chain joins TRBV19 to TRBJ2-5; D uncertain. CDR1 is LNHDA and CDR2 is SQIVND in the germline V gene (reference sequence). This CDR3 region has 15 residues. CDR3 in amino acids: CTSSIEAFPRETQYF. CDR3 DNA sequence: TGTACCAGTAGTATAGAGGCGTTCCCCCGGGAGACCCAGTACTTC.

This clonotype was seen ten or more times. The V and J genes are TRBV9 and TRBJ2-3, with D possibly matching TRBD2 (7 bases). Germline V gene data show CDR1 as SGDLS and CDR2 as YYNGEE. CDR3 length: 17 amino acids. Trimming took 3 bases from V and 4 from J, leaving 21 bases between them. The CDR3 loop is CASSEGGGTDPSDTQYF. CDR3 in DNA: TGTGCCAGCAGCGAGGGGGGGGGGACTGACCCCTCAGATACGCAGTATTTT.

Regarding this clonotype: This clone may be a read error of a much larger clone one base away. The chain recombines TRBV7-2 with TRBJ2-3; 7 bases match TRBD2. Trimming took 5 bases from V and 4 from J; bases not matched to a gene: 12. The CDR3 covers 16 residues. Germline CDR1 and CDR2: SGHTA and FQGNSA. In nucleotides, the CDR3 is TGTGCCAGCAGCGTAACAGGTCTAGCGGTTCCAGATACGCAGTATTTT. Encoded protein: CASSVTGLAVPDTQYF.

In its sample, this clonotype was seen many times. The chain combines TRBV6-5 with TRBJ1-2, with no clear D. Germline-derived CDR1 and CDR2 are MNHEY and SVGAGI. The CDR3 has 13 amino acids. Between the trimmed V and J ends, which lost 6 bases and 7 bases, there was a span of 15 bases. The CDR3 region is CASRSGLGSGYTF. The CDR3 nucleotides are TGTGCCAGCAGATCCGGGCTGGGGAGTGGCTACACCTTC.

This clonotype was seen ten or more times. The chain carries TRBV11-2 and TRBJ2-2; 7 bases line up with TRBD1. V dropped 5 bases and J dropped 1; count of bases not matched to a gene: 16. This CDR3 comprises 19 residues. Germline values: CDR1 SGHAT, CDR2 FQNNGV. CDR3 DNA: TGTGCCAGCAGCATCTGGGACAGTCCGGTATTAGGGAACACCGGGGAGCTGTTTTTT. Protein product: CASSIWDSPVLGNTGELFF. The full variable domain, completed using reference TRBV11-2 and TRBJ2-2, is EAGVAQSPRYKIIEKRQSVAFWCNPISGHATLYWYQQILGQGPKLLIQFQNNGVVDDSQLPKDRFSAERLKGVDSTLKIQPAKLEDSAVYLCASSIWDSPVLGNTGELFFGEGSRLTVL.

This clonotype was counted at least ten times. V gene TRBV6-6 combines with J gene TRBJ1-4; 8 bases fit TRBD1. Germline V lookup: CDR1 MNHNY, CDR2 SVGAGI (reference sequence). V was pared by 7 bases and J by 8 bases, with 6 bases of the junction left unmatched. The CDR3 extends over 13 amino acids. CDR3 residues: CASTRDRTEKLFF. The CDR3, as DNA: TGTGCCAGCACCAGGGACAGGACGGAAAAACTGTTTTTT.

This clonotype was recorded at least ten times. V usage is TRBV6-2 or TRBV6-3 and J usage is TRBJ2-1, with no clear D. Germline assignment: CDR1 MNHEY and CDR2 SVGEGT. Trimming removed 4 bases at V and 0 bases at J, with 19 bases between. This CDR3 has 18 residues. The CDR3 sequence: CASSSLPGRIRSYNEQFF. The DNA of the CDR3 is TGTGCCAGCAGTTCCCTCCCCGGCAGGATTCGCTCCTACAATGAGCAGTTCTTC.

This clonotype was seen ten or more times. This sequence joins TRBV4-3 and TRBJ2-1; D is perhaps TRBD2 (6 bases). The germline V gene encodes CDR1 LGHNA and CDR2 YSLEER. This CDR3 has 18 residues. The V end lost 0 bases, the J end lost 0 bases, and 15 bases lay between the germline ends. CDR3 nucleotide sequence: TGCGCCAGCAGCCAAGATAGCCCTACCGGGGGCTCCTACAATGAGCAGTTCTTC. It yields the protein CASSQDSPTGGSYNEQFF.

At least ten counts were recorded for this clonotype. The chain links TRBV7-9 to TRBJ2-7; 7 bases agree with TRBD1. J gave up 7 bases and V 5 bases, and 5 bases lay outside the gene matches. The CDR3 extends over 12 amino acids. The germline V gene encodes CDR1 SEHNR and CDR2 FQNEAQ (reference sequence). DNA for the CDR3: TGTGCCAGCAGCCGGGACAGACCGGAGCAGTACTTC. It is translated as CASSRDRPEQYF.

The V gene is TRBV24-1, the J gene TRBJ2-1, with D perhaps matching TRBD2 (6 bases). V gave up 6 bases and J gave up 4 bases, with 15 bases separating them. Germline V gives CDR1 KGHDR, CDR2 SFDVKD. CDR3 length: 15 amino acids. CDR3 DNA: TGTGCCACCAGTTTCGGGACTGCCCCGTACAATGAGCAGTTCTTC. It is translated as CATSFGTAPYNEQFF.

This clonotype has at least ten counts. The CDR3 loop reads CASSFDSGTQYF. The CDR3 DNA reads TGTGCCAGCAGTTTTGACAGCGGCACGCAGTATTTT. This sequence joins TRBV28 and TRBJ2-3, with D perhaps assigned TRBD1 or TRBD2 (5 bases each). V lost 3 bases to trimming and J lost 9 bases, with 10 bases between them. Germline assignment: CDR1 MDHEN and CDR2 SYDVKM. The CDR3 covers 12 residues.

This clonotype came up many times. The chain couples TRBV6-6 to TRBJ2-3; D possibly corresponds to TRBD1 (6 bases). Trimming removed 5 bases from V and 4 bases from J, with 10 bases in between. The CDR3 loop spans 13 amino acids. The V gene's germline CDR1 is MNHNY and CDR2 SVGAGI (reference sequence). CDR3 bases: TGTGCCAGCAGTGAACAGGGTTCAGATACGCAGTATTTT. Its translation is CASSEQGSDTQYF.